This T cell receptor beta chain derives from a study of CD8 T cells in ankylosing spondylitis. General observations from the study: Reports say disease-linked clones showed up significantly more in matched ankylosing spondylitis synovial fluid.

The authors made TCR beta libraries by quantitative 5'-RACE with molecular barcodes. TCRdb used MiXCR to reprocess the 5' RACE reads, holding one entry per CDR3 protein. The data show about 220,000 distinct CDR3 sequences, with 10% to 13% seen just once and 21% held by the top ten. This clonotype has a count of ten or more. Its target is unknown. Trimming at V came to 5 bases and at J to 8 bases, leaving 10 bases not matched to a gene. The germline V gene encodes CDR1 SGHRS and CDR2 YFSETQ. This CDR3 is 15 amino acids long. The sequence was obtained from a male donor with ankylosing spondylitis or in good health (not recorded which). Sequenced material: blood, either unsorted or a sorted T cell fraction (not recorded which). The chain is built from TRBV5-1 and TRBJ1-6, with 7 bases aligning to TRBD1. The CDR3 coding sequence is TGCGCCAGCAGGCTCCGGGACAGCTCCGATTCACCCCTCCACTTT. Translating gives CASRLRDSSDSPLHF.